Shown below are 4 T cell receptor beta chains from a single sample sequenced in a study of OX40 agonist ivuxolimab in advanced cancers. Assay used: immunoSEQ multiplex PCR; TCRdb lists only in-frame clones, some missing. This sample yields approximately 59,000 clones, of which approximately 86% are seen a single time; about 0.73% belongs to the top ten. The sequences come from CD4+ or CD8+ T cells sorted from blood, collected in a trial of the OX40 agonist ivuxolimab. The receptors come from an adult with an advanced solid tumor such as melanoma, head and neck, liver or kidney cancer.

This clone rates as medium-sized. The rearrangement joins TRBV7-2 to TRBJ2-1; a weak D match, TRBD2 (6 bases). The CDR3 has 13 amino acids. The V gene lost 6 bases and the J gene lost 10 bases, with 16 bases spanning the gap. CDR1 SGHTA and CDR2 FQGNSA come from the germline V gene. The CDR3 DNA follows: TGTGCCAGCAGTCGAGCGGGTATCTTAGAGCAGTTCTTC. Translating gives CASSRAGILEQFF.

This clone was found once. The chain joins TRBV4-2 to TRBJ2-2, with 14 nucleotides matching TRBD2. In germline, CDR1 is LGHNA, CDR2 YNFKEQ. Trimming cost V 4 bases and J 0 bases; bases outside gene matches: 7. CDR3 size: 19 residues. The CDR3 nucleotides read TGTGCCAGCAGCCCGGGACTAGCGGGAGTAGTCGCGAACACCGGGGAGCTGTTTTTT. Amino acids: CASSPGLAGVVANTGELFF.

The gene calls are TRBV28 and TRBJ2-5; the match to TRBD1 covers 8 bases. The CDR3 extends over 12 amino acids. Germline CDR1 and CDR2: MDHEN and SYDVKM. Trimming at V came to 8 bases and at J to 5 bases, leaving 4 bases not matched to a gene. The CDR3: CASQGAVETQYF. In DNA form, the CDR3 reads TGTGCCAGCCAGGGGGCTGTGGAGACCCAGTACTTC.

Comments on this clone: One junction end does not reproduce the germline sequence, and a read error may be involved. The gene calls are TRBV28 and TRBJ2-3; 8 bases map to TRBD2. This CDR3 contains 8 residues. Germline V gene sequence: CDR1 MDHEN, CDR2 SYDVKM. The CDR3 nucleotides are TGTGCCAGCACCGCGGGGGGTTTT. Encoded protein: CASTAGGF.